This T cell receptor (beta chain) was obtained from a study of graft-versus-host responses after intestinal transplantation. Between the trimmed V and J ends, which lost 5 bases and 6 bases, there was a span of 17 bases. This CDR3 is built from 14 residues. CDR1 and CDR2 (germline): SEHNR, FQNEAQ (reference sequence). Assay used: immunoSEQ multiplex PCR; TCRdb lists only in-frame clones, some missing. Altogether tens of thousands of clones are present, 92% being singletons, with the ten largest covering about 0.29%. In the case of this clone: Its antigen is as yet unknown.

Sequencing was performed on unstimulated CD4+ T cells sorted from spleen or lymph node cells, taken before intestinal transplant. The V and J genes are TRBV7-9 and TRBJ2-7, with D maybe TRBD1 (6 bases). The sequence came from a human donor who received an intestinal transplant. The CDR3 is CASSPGQGWIEQYF. The CDR3 DNA is TGTGCCAGCAGCCCGGGGCAGGGGTGGATCGAGCAGTACTTC.